This T cell receptor (beta chain) was captured by sequencing in a study of T cells in Graves' hyperthyroidism and ophthalmopathy (dated by TCRdb to 2018 to 2020). Study-level background: Peripheral blood was sampled at the time of initial diagnosis, prior to any treatment. In addition, the study compared T-cell repertoires in thyroid tissue and in blood from several Graves' hyperthyroidism patients. After blood sampling, hyperthyroidism patients were treated with methimazole at a starting dose of 30 mg daily, and ophthalmopathy patients were treated with high-dose intravenous methylprednisolone. Prospective prediction of ophthalmopathy was tested in an independent validation cohort consisting of roughly 20 hyperthyroidism patients and 17 patients who later progressed to ophthalmopathy. For training and testing, the 110 or so patients in the discovery cohort were randomly divided in a 7:3 ratio. The paper reports TCR Vbeta CDR3 sequencing of over 130 peripheral blood samples: around 41 ophthalmopathy, roughly 74 hyperthyroidism and around 17 progressor patients. TCR V-J signatures able to tell the groups apart were searched for in a discovery cohort of about a hundred patients, of whom roughly 42 had Graves' ophthalmopathy and roughly 57 had stable Graves' hyperthyroidism. Findings and caveats that apply to the study as a whole: In validation, progression to ophthalmopathy was predicted by the model with around 70% sensitivity and 72.22% specificity, a median of roughly six months before onset. Sample size was not statistically predetermined, and investigators were not blinded to group allocation. Ophthalmopathy was separated from stable hyperthyroidism by a 13 V-J signature model, with approximately 90% sensitivity and 81% to 82% specificity obtained in cross-validation and 80%/75% obtained in testing. Most expanded thyroid clonotypes (frequency above 0.001) were also detected in blood, a finding suggesting that blood repertoires may reflect thyroid immune responses.

To note about this clonotype: This receptor's antigen is unknown. No base quality values were provided; no much bigger clone lies one nucleotide off.

Ophthalmopathy patients had moderately to severely active disease, with a Clinical Activity Score of 3 or more, a NOSPECS grade of 4 or more, and a disease duration of less than 3 months. Exclusion was applied to patients with uncontrolled infections, other autoimmune diseases, pregnancy or lactation. Diagnoses were based on clinical symptoms, serum thyroxine and TRAb, thyroid ultrasound and orbital computed tomography. PBMCs were isolated from roughly 10 ml of fresh peripheral blood by Ficoll-Paque density gradient centrifugation. Total RNA was extracted with Trizol reagent, and quality was checked on an Agilent 2100 Bioanalyzer. The germline V gene yields SNHLY for CDR1 and FYNNEI for CDR2. The germline V and J ends show losses of 5 bases and 8 bases respectively, and no gene match explains 14 bases of the junction. The CDR3 has 16 amino acids, counting the end cysteine and phenylalanine. CDR3 DNA only is kept here, 48 bases in frame from base 1.

TCR beta CDR3 regions were amplified from RNA transcripts. The first round of RT-PCR for the TCR CDR3 was performed with the HTBI primer set and the Qiagen OneStep RT-PCR kit. Libraries were constructed in a second round of multiplex PCR, after which size selection and purification were performed. Paired-end sequencing of the libraries was performed with 100 bp reads on an Illumina HiSeq2000. On the authors' methods: SOAPnuke was used to process the raw data, throwing out any read that contained adapters or uncalled bases, had a mean Phred below 15, or lacked an exact constant-primer or identifier match. COPE v1.2.5 was used to merge the high-quality paired reads, and each unique nucleotide sequence was defined as a clonotype. Clonotypes were aligned to IMGT TRBV, TRBD and TRBJ reference segments using MiTCR v1.1. The analysis included only V-J combinations with a frequency above 0.0001, which together covered around 99% of the repertoires. The TCS score was defined as the ratio of F50 (clonal expansion) to E x V (chaos), calculated using BLOSUM62-based TCRdist between CDR3 peptides within each V-J. Welch's t-statistics and random forest reduced roughly 500 V-J features to under 15, which were used in a naive Bayes classifier (R e1071). In TCRdb, the public reads were trimmed at Q25 with fastp and aligned with MiXCR, with productive beta chains retained. Every entry covers one CDR3 protein and lists the most common genes and DNA from its rows. These V and J calls rely on TCRdb rather than the paper's analysis. The sample data list roughly 280,000 distinct CDR3 sequences, and 22% of these were observed just once. The ten top clones hold around 62% of the sample.

The V and J segments used are TRBV2 and TRBJ2-3; 9 junctional bases match TRBD2. The origin of this receptor is a man aged 30 to 39 with Graves' ophthalmopathy. Source material: blood. The CDR3 protein is CASSPLAAGGGGTQYF. Read as DNA, the sequence is TGTGCCAGCAGTCCCTTAGCGGCGGGAGGGGGAGGTACGCAGTATTTT.